The source of this T cell receptor beta chain is a study of naive and memory T cell subsets. Study-wide points: Potentially, T cell activation and differentiation skew this RNA-based measurement.

The CDR3 has 13 residues. The germline V and J ends were trimmed by 0 bases and 11 bases, with 8 bases remaining between them. Per the germline V gene, CDR1 is MNHEY and CDR2 is SVGEGT. TCR cDNA received a 3' ligated oligonucleotide that carried a UMI. Adult healthy volunteers gave 2.5 ml peripheral blood for whole-blood RNA. Input was roughly 1 to 1000 ng of DNase-treated total RNA without cell sorting. Notes on this clonotype: Its antigen is not identified.

Ligated cDNA underwent four rounds of PCR with nested alpha and beta constant region primers and SP2. Reverse transcription of blood and skin TCR RNA was primed at alpha and beta constant regions. TCRdb re-called the 5' RACE reads through MiXCR, storing one row per CDR3 protein. The sample contains around 56,000 distinct CDR3 sequences, about 8.3% of which appear only once. This clonotype originated in a female donor in good health. The chain is built from TRBV6-2 or TRBV6-3 and TRBJ1-6; no clear D gene. CDR3 protein: CASSYSDRAPLHF. The CDR3 nucleotides are TGTGCCAGCAGTTACTCTGACCGGGCACCCCTCCACTTT.